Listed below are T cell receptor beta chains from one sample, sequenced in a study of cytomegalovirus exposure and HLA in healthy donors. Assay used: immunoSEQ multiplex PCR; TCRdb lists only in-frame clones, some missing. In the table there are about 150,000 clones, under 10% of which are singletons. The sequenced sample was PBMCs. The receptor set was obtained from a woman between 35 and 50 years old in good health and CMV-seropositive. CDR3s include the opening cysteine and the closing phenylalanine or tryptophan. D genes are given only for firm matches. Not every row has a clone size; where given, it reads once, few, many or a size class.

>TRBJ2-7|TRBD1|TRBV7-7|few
CASSMDRSGEQYF
TGTGCCAGCAGCATGGACAGGTCCGGGGAGCAGTACTTC
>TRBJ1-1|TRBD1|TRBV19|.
CASKRGGGTEAFF
TGTGCCAGTAAGAGAGGGGGCGGCACTGAAGCTTTCTTT
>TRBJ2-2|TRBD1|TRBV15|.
CATSRLQGSGGELFF
TGTGCCACCAGCAGACTACAGGGGAGCGGTGGGGAGCTGTTTTTT
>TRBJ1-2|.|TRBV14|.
CASSQDRRNYGYTF
TGTGCCAGCAGCCAAGACAGGCGCAACTATGGCTACACCTTC
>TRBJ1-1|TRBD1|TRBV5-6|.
CASSLGPTGGVGFRAFF
TGTGCCAGCAGCTTGGGCCCGACAGGGGGCGTAGGATTTAGGGCTTTCTTT
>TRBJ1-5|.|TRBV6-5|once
CASSYHDIGNQPQHF
TGTGCCAGCAGTTACCATGACATTGGCAATCAGCCCCAGCATTTT
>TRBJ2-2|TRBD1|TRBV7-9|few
CASSLGQGATGELFF
TGTGCCAGCAGCTTAGGGCAGGGGGCCACCGGGGAGCTGTTTTTT
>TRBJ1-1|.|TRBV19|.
CASTPPVLNTEAFF
TGTGCCAGTACCCCCCCCGTTTTGAACACTGAAGCTTTCTTT
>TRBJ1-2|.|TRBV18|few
CASSPQEGANYGYTF
TGTGCCAGCTCACCACAGGAAGGAGCTAACTATGGCTACACCTTC
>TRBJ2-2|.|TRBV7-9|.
CASSPWLGVDTGELFF
TGTGCCAGCAGCCCCTGGTTAGGAGTAGACACCGGGGAGCTGTTTTTT